These 21 T cell receptor beta chains were sequenced from one sample in a study of T cells expressing NK-cell markers. TCRdb re-called the 5' RACE reads and catalogs CDR3 proteins one per entry, DNA excluded. The sample table includes some 150,000 distinct CDR3 sequences. The sample consisted of blood T cells: a sorted CD56 or NKG2C T cell subset, CD4+ or CD8+ T cells, or bulk PBMC T cells (not recorded which). The receptors come from a man aged 18 to 30 in good health.

V and J are TRBV12-3 or TRBV12-4 and TRBJ1-2; TCRdb designates TRBD1, a call that cannot be tested without DNA. The CDR3 runs to 12 residues. The CDR3 is CASTPTNYGYTF.

The V gene is TRBV7-9, the J gene TRBJ2-7; TCRdb picks TRBD1, but there is no DNA to check that call. The CDR3 contains 17 residues. CDR1 is SEHNR and CDR2 is FQNEAQ in the germline V gene (reference sequence). The CDR3 loop reads CASSPPRGAGVTYEQYF.

This chain's CDR3 is CASGQALKQFF. The rearrangement uses TRBV2 and TRBJ2-1; TCRdb's D call of TRBD1 is untestable without DNA. The CDR3 has 11 amino acids. In germline, CDR1 is SNHLY, CDR2 FYNNEI. The full variable domain, with the rest looked up from reference TRBV2 and TRBJ2-1, is EPEVTQTPSHQVTQMGQEVILRCVPISNHLYFYWYRQILGQKVEFLVSFYNNEISEKSEIFDDQFSVERPDGSNFTLKIRSTKLEDSAMYFCASGQALKQFFGPGTRLTVL.

This chain joins TRBV7-9 and TRBJ2-3; TCRdb's D call, TRBD2, is unchecked because there is no DNA. This CDR3 is 17 amino acids long. Germline CDR1 and CDR2: SEHNR and FQNEAQ (reference sequence). CDR3 sequence: CASSGLAGGVSTDTQYF.

The V and J genes are TRBV5-1 and TRBJ2-7; TCRdb gives TRBD1 as the D gene, but with no DNA this cannot be confirmed. Germline V gene sequence: CDR1 SGHRS, CDR2 YFSETQ. The CDR3 consists of 15 residues. CDR3 region: CASTEGGLDSYEQYF.

The chain combines TRBV29-1 with TRBJ2-4; TCRdb reports TRBD1, a call that lacks DNA to check it against. CDR3 length: 13 amino acids. Germline V lookup: CDR1 SQVTM, CDR2 ANQGSEA. CDR3 amino acids: CSVAGQGENIQYF.

The chain combines TRBV6-2 or TRBV6-3 with TRBJ2-1; there is no DNA to check the TCRdb D call of TRBD2. The germline gives CDR1 MNHEY, CDR2 SVGEGT. The CDR3 extends over 18 amino acids. The CDR3 reads CASSTRLAGGLTYNEQFF.

The gene calls are TRBV9 and TRBJ2-5; as DNA is missing, the TRBD2 call by TCRdb cannot be tested. Looked up from germline, CDR1 is SGDLS and CDR2 is YYNGEE. The CDR3 is made up of 15 amino acids. CDR3 protein: CASSASSGSQETQYF.

V usage is TRBV9 and J usage is TRBJ2-7; TCRdb lists TRBD1, though no DNA is available to test this call. The germline gives CDR1 SGDLS, CDR2 YYNGEE. CDR3 size: 14 residues. The chain's CDR3 is CASSVEQGFYEQYF.

This chain links TRBV5-8 with TRBJ2-1; TCRdb's D call of TRBD1 is untestable without DNA. The CDR3 is 16 residues long. The germline CDR1 and CDR2 sequences are SGHTS and YDEGEE. CDR3 in amino acids: CASSLGIGGYYNEQFF. The variable domain in full, with the rest retrieved from reference TRBV5-8 and TRBJ2-1, is EAGVTQSPTHLIKTRGQQATLRCSPISGHTSVYWYQQALGLGLQFLLWYDEGEERNRGNFPPRFSGRQFPNYSSELNVNALELEDSALYLCASSLGIGGYYNEQFFGPGTRLTVL.

The chain links TRBV19 to TRBJ2-3. Germline V gives CDR1 LNHDA, CDR2 SQIVND (reference sequence). The CDR3 has 13 amino acids. CDR3 loop: CASSPLGADTQYF.

The chain carries TRBV27 and TRBJ2-7; TCRdb gives TRBD1 as the D gene, but with no DNA this cannot be confirmed. CDR1 and CDR2 from the germline V gene are MNHEY and SMNVEV (reference sequence). The CDR3 extends over 15 amino acids. CDR3 amino acids: CASRMTNQGIYEQYF.

The gene calls are TRBV12-3 or TRBV12-4 and TRBJ2-3; as DNA is missing, the TRBD2 call by TCRdb cannot be tested. This CDR3 is built from 19 residues. CDR3 sequence: CASSSSGLAGGPGTDTQYF.

The rearrangement links TRBV6-2 or TRBV6-3 to TRBJ2-3; TCRdb's D call, TRBD2, is unchecked because there is no DNA. Germline V gene sequence: CDR1 MNHEY, CDR2 SVGEGT. The CDR3 has 15 amino acids. The CDR3 is CASSYQTSGSSAQYF.

This sequence joins TRBV9 and TRBJ2-2; TCRdb names TRBD2, which stays unverified in the absence of DNA. Germline CDR1 is SGDLS and CDR2 is YYNGEE. CDR3 length: 19 amino acids. The CDR3 spells CASSVATSGRAWDTGELFF. The entire variable domain, with the rest obtained from reference TRBV9 and TRBJ2-2, is as follows: DSGVTQTPKHLITATGQRVTLRCSPRSGDLSVYWYQQSLDQGLQFLIQYYNGEERAKGNILERFSAQQFPDLHSELNLSSLELGDSALYFCASSVATSGRAWDTGELFFGEGSRLTVL.

CDR3: CASSPPIGPDTQYF. The chain has TRBV12-3 or TRBV12-4 and TRBJ2-3; TCRdb's assignment of TRBD2 cannot be checked, as there is no DNA. CDR3 length equals 14 residues.

The chain employs TRBV28 and TRBJ2-7; the D call from TCRdb, TRBD2, cannot be confirmed without DNA. Germline V gene lookup returns CDR1 MDHEN and CDR2 SYDVKM. The CDR3 covers 15 residues. The CDR3 region is CASRDAGWGSYEQYF.

The chain carries TRBV27 and TRBJ1-1; no DNA is available, so the TRBD1 call from TCRdb remains unchecked. The CDR3 runs to 16 residues. CDR1 is MNHEY, CDR2 SMNVEV, per germline (reference sequence). The chain's CDR3 is CASSLSQGGMNTEAFF.

The chain recombines TRBV7-6 with TRBJ2-1; TCRdb proposes TRBD2, but this gene call is untestable without DNA. The CDR3 spans 17 residues. CDR1 and CDR2 from the germline V gene are SGHVS and FNYEAQ. CDR3 protein: CASSLAVLTSGADEQFF.

The V gene is TRBV30, the J gene TRBJ2-1; with no DNA, the TCRdb D assignment of TRBD1 cannot be verified. Germline V gene sequence: CDR1 GTSNPN, CDR2 SVGIG (reference sequence). This CDR3 comprises 15 residues. Here the CDR3 reads CAWSSGQANYNEQFF. The full variable domain, its missing parts supplied by reference TRBV30 and TRBJ2-1, is SQTIHQWPATLVQPVGSPLSLECTVEGTSNPNLYWYRQAAGRGLQLLFYSVGIGQISSEVPQNLSASRPQDRQFILSSKKLLLSDSGFYLCAWSSGQANYNEQFFGPGTRLTVL.

The rearrangement uses TRBV5-1 and TRBJ2-1; the TCRdb call, TRBD1, lacks DNA for checking. This CDR3 comprises 18 residues. Germline CDR1 SGHRS, CDR2 YFSETQ. This CDR3 reads CASSPGGGFSQSYNEQFF.